Below, 21 T cell receptor beta chains from the same sample are listed, as sequenced in a study of T cell responses to AZD1222 COVID-19 vaccine. This table comes from immunoSEQ multiplex PCR, and its TCRdb copy is limited to in-frame clones, with some not included. The sample has some 85,000 clones; 87% are singletons. Sequencing used peripheral blood, obtained on day 0 of AZD1222 vaccination. The receptors here all came from an adult in good health.

The genes are TRBV6-6 and TRBJ1-1; D remains unclear. The germline V and J ends were trimmed by 2 bases and 2 bases, with 6 bases remaining between them. CDR1 and CDR2 (germline): MNHNY, SVGAGI (reference sequence). This CDR3 region has 13 residues. DNA for the CDR3: TGTGCCAGCAGTTACGAAGCCAACACTGAAGCTTTCTTT. As protein: CASSYEANTEAFF.

The chain uses TRBV27 and TRBJ2-2; 8 bases match TRBD2. J gave up 0 bases and V 6 bases, and 6 bases lay outside the gene matches. The CDR3 totals 16 residues. Germline V lookup: CDR1 MNHEY, CDR2 SMNVEV (reference sequence). The CDR3 protein is CASSDRLAPNTGELFF. In DNA, the CDR3 is TGTGCCAGCAGCGATCGACTAGCGCCGAACACCGGGGAGCTGTTTTTT.

V and J are TRBV21-1 and TRBJ2-6; no DNA check was done on the table's D call, TRBD1. TRBV21-1 is marked as a pseudogene. This CDR3 spans 19 amino acids. CDR3 DNA: TGTGCCAGCAGCTCTCCCGGGACAGTTACCCCTTCTGGGGCCAACGTCCTGACTTTC. Protein: CASSSPGTVTPSGANVLTF.

J is TRBJ2-7 and V is TRBV10-3, with 7 bases aligning to TRBD2. The CDR3 is 16 residues long. From germline, CDR1 is ENHRY and CDR2 SYGVKD. The trim removed 6 bases at V and 4 bases at J, leaving 15 bases unmatched. The CDR3 region is CAIRPAPGGERYEQYF. The CDR3 coding sequence is TGTGCCATCAGGCCCGCACCTGGGGGGGAGCGGTACGAGCAGTACTTC.

V and J are TRBV5-1 and TRBJ2-7; unclear D gene. CDR1 and CDR2 (germline): SGHRS, YFSETQ. The V end was cut by 1 base, the J end by 5 bases, with 7 bases between. The CDR3 runs to 12 residues. CDR3 sequence: CASSLNADEQYF. For the CDR3, the DNA is TGCGCCAGCAGCTTGAACGCCGACGAGCAGTACTTC.

CDR3 DNA: TGCGCCAGCAGCCTATGGGACACCGGTCGAGCCCAGCATTTT. It encodes CASSLWDTGRAQHF. The chain employs TRBV4-1 and TRBJ1-5; tentative D call: TRBD1 (6 bases). This CDR3 is 14 amino acids long. V was pared by 4 bases and J by 11 bases, with 18 bases between. Per the germline V gene, CDR1 is MGHRA and CDR2 is YSYEKL.

The chain recombines TRBV28 with TRBJ1-1; D remains unclear. Between the trimmed V and J ends, which lost 6 bases and 4 bases, there was a span of 9 bases. The length of the CDR3 is 12 residues. Germline V gene sequence: CDR1 MDHEN, CDR2 SYDVKM. The CDR3 reads CASRPWGTEAFF. The DNA of the CDR3 is TGTGCCAGCAGGCCGTGGGGCACTGAAGCTTTCTTT.

CDR3 in amino acids: CASSPRLAGTYNEQFF. In nucleotides, the CDR3 is TGTGCCAGCAGCCCAAGACTAGCGGGAACATACAATGAGCAGTTCTTC. The chain is built from TRBV7-6 and TRBJ2-1; 11 positions agree with TRBD2. Germline V gene data show CDR1 as SGHVS and CDR2 as FNYEAQ. V trimming: 5 bases; J trimming: 4 bases; junction bases outside the gene matches: 7. This CDR3 contains 16 residues.

The gene calls are TRBV11-3 and TRBJ2-1; a possible D gene is TRBD2 (5 bases). The germline CDR1 and CDR2 sequences are SGHNT and YENEEA. The CDR3 length is 14 residues. Trimming left V 5 bases short and J 9 bases short, with 17 bases between. CDR3 loop: CASSPISMGVEQFF. The CDR3 coding sequence is TGTGCCAGCAGCCCAATTTCTATGGGAGTTGAGCAGTTCTTC.

This clone has just a few counts. The gene calls are TRBV28 and TRBJ1-1; TRBD1 matches at 10 bases. In germline, CDR1 is MDHEN, CDR2 SYDVKM. This CDR3 has 14 amino acids. V was clipped by 5 bases and J by 5 bases; unmatched bases: 5. The CDR3 region has the DNA TGTGCCAGCAGTCTGGGGACAGGGGAGACTGAAGCTTTCTTT. Translated: CASSLGTGETEAFF.

V usage is TRBV28 and J usage is TRBJ2-1, with no clear D. The ends were cut back, 1 base at V and 1 base at J, with 8 bases in the middle. The CDR3 has 15 amino acids. Germline V gene sequence: CDR1 MDHEN, CDR2 SYDVKM. The CDR3 DNA reads as TGTGCCAGCAGTTTATTGGGCAGGTCCTACAATGAGCAGTTCTTC. It yields the protein CASSLLGRSYNEQFF.

CDR3 region: CAWSQTGLGGYTF. The CDR3, as DNA: TGTGCCTGGAGTCAGACAGGGCTCGGGGGCTACACCTTC. The rearrangement uses TRBV30 and TRBJ1-2; 7 positions agree with TRBD1. V gave up 2 bases and J gave up 8 bases; unmatched junction bases: 8. The CDR3 loop spans 13 amino acids. CDR1 is GTSNPN and CDR2 is SVGIG in the germline V gene (reference sequence).

The chain carries TRBV25-1 and TRBJ1-5, with D unresolved. V shed 4 bases and J shed 0 bases, with 7 bases lying between them. Germline V gene sequence: CDR1 MGHDK, CDR2 SYGVNS. The CDR3 totals 14 residues. The CDR3 loop reads CASSGRTSNQPQHF. In DNA form, the CDR3 reads TGTGCCAGCAGTGGAAGGACTAGCAATCAGCCCCAGCATTTT.

The CDR3 DNA reads TGTGCCAGCAGCTCTAGCGGGAGCGTGAGTGAGCAGTTCTTC. Protein product: CASSSSGSVSEQFF. The chain links TRBV7-3 to TRBJ2-1; 10 nucleotides line up with TRBD2. This CDR3 comprises 14 residues. V lost 4 bases, J lost 9 bases, and 6 bases stayed unmatched. Germline CDR1 and CDR2: SGHTA and FQGTGA.

This clone was found a few times. The chain combines TRBV5-4 with TRBJ2-4; a weak D match, TRBD1 (5 bases). This CDR3 has 14 amino acids. V lost 0 bases to trimming and J lost 4 bases, with 8 bases between them. Germline-derived CDR1 and CDR2 are SGHNT and YYREEE (reference sequence). The DNA for the CDR3 is TGTGCCAGCAGCTTGGGGACACTAAAAAACATTCAGTACTTC. Its translation is CASSLGTLKNIQYF.

The rearrangement links TRBV10-3 to TRBJ1-1; D gene ambiguous. Trimming left V 6 bases short and J 1 base short, with 12 bases between. The germline V gene has CDR1 ENHRY and CDR2 SYGVKD. The CDR3 spans 14 residues. CDR3 nucleotides: TGTGCCATCAGCCCTCTGACGGAGAACACTGAAGCTTTCTTT. Protein: CAISPLTENTEAFF.

This chain joins TRBV7-9 and TRBJ2-7; D unresolved. The germline V gene encodes CDR1 SEHNR and CDR2 FQNEAQ (reference sequence). The CDR3 is made up of 15 amino acids. Trimming removed 1 base at V and 4 bases at J, with 14 bases between. The CDR3 DNA sequence: TGTGCCAGCAGCTTAGAACCCAACCCCCCGTACGAGCAGTACTTC. Its protein is CASSLEPNPPYEQYF.

The V gene is TRBV5-6, the J gene TRBJ2-2, with 8 bases identical to TRBD1. Losses at the gene ends were 3 bases for V and 6 bases for J; bases not matched to a gene: 4. This CDR3 contains 14 residues. Germline V lookup: CDR1 SGHDT, CDR2 YYEEEE. The CDR3 sequence: CASSSGQGAGELFF. DNA of the CDR3: TGTGCCAGCAGCTCCGGACAGGGCGCCGGGGAGCTGTTTTTT.

The chain carries TRBV10-3 and TRBJ2-7; D possibly uses TRBD1 or TRBD2 (5 bases each). The CDR3 covers 14 residues. The V gene lost 10 bases and the J gene lost 1 base, with 17 bases spanning the gap. Germline CDR1 ENHRY, CDR2 SYGVKD. DNA for the CDR3: TGTGCCAGCAAATCCGGGACGGGGTCCTACGAGCAGTACTTC. Its translation: CASKSGTGSYEQYF.

The gene calls are TRBV14 and TRBJ2-4; D is perhaps TRBD1 (5 bases). The CDR3 runs 15 residues. V lost 3 bases and J lost 6, with 15 bases in between. Germline V gene sequence: CDR1 SGHDN, CDR2 FVKESK. As DNA, the CDR3 is TGTGCCAGCAGCCAGGAACTGGGGCCCCCAAACATTCAGTACTTC. Translation gives CASSQELGPPNIQYF.

The V and J genes are TRBV29-1 and TRBJ2-7; D may be TRBD2 (6 bases). The ends were cut back, 6 bases at V and 2 bases at J, with 14 bases in the middle. Germline CDR1 is SQVTM and CDR2 is ANQGSEA. This CDR3 region has 13 residues. This chain's CDR3 is CSVLSGPPYEQYF. Written as DNA, the CDR3 is TGCAGCGTCCTTAGCGGTCCTCCCTACGAGCAGTACTTC.